The clone carrying this TCR beta chain has just a few counts. Its antigen is not known. CDR1 is WNHNN and CDR2 is SYGVQD in the germline V gene (reference sequence). Trimming took off 3 bases at V and 6 bases at J, with 18 bases between the two ends. The CDR3 is 15 residues long. These data are taken from a study of beta chain features in type 1 diabetes. Reverse transcription of all isolated RNA meant that expressed TCRB transcripts were sequenced. The method was immunoSEQ multiplex PCR; TCRdb's version includes in-frame clones alone and lacks a portion of them. This table has over 25,000 clones, approximately 55% appearing once. Study findings and constraints: There was a moderate but significant shortening of TCRB CDR3s in all four CD4+ subsets of Type 1 diabetes patients.

CD45RO/CCR7/CD25/CD127/CD95/CD27 separated CD4+ naive, central memory, regulatory and stem cell-like memory cells by sorting. The chain uses TRBV10-1 and TRBJ2-7, with a weak D call TRBD2 (5 bases). This clonotype was sampled from a woman younger than 30 with type 1 diabetes. The material sequenced was Tregs from blood. CDR3 in DNA: TGCGCCAGCAGTGAAAATCGGGATCCTCTCTCCGAGCAGTACTTC. It yields the protein CASSENRDPLSEQYF.